This entry lists 26 T cell receptor beta chains sequenced from one sample in a study of T cell changes during pregnancy in multiple sclerosis (dated by TCRdb to about 2019). Library creation used the immunoSEQ multiplex PCR assay. The table comes from immuneACCESS by way of TCRdb, which keeps in-frame sequences with V and J called. Part of the clones is missing from these tables; in studies checked, under half for an unresolved V gene and the rest for unknown reasons. The sample table holds about 20,000 clones, of which 88% were seen once. The ten largest clones add up to around 7% of the sample. The sequencing used CD8+ T cells from peripheral blood mononuclear cells, collected in the third trimester of pregnancy. These receptors all stem from a female donor in good health, enrolled as a control in a pregnancy study.

J is TRBJ2-1 and V is TRBV28, with TRBD2 as a possible D gene (5 bases). Trimming removed 2 bases at V and 7 bases at J, with 21 bases between. CDR1 and CDR2 from the germline V gene are MDHEN and SYDVKM. The CDR3 covers 17 residues. The CDR3 bases are TGTGCCAGCAGTTTAAGGCCGAGGGTAGCCGGGATGAATGAGCAGTTCTTC. Translating gives CASSLRPRVAGMNEQFF.

This clone was recorded once. V and J are TRBV7-6 and TRBJ1-3; 7 positions match TRBD1. CDR1 and CDR2 from the germline V gene are SGHVS and FNYEAQ. Trimming removed 1 base from V and 2 bases from J; junction bases left unmatched: 2. The CDR3 totals 15 residues. CDR3 region: CASSLGQGAGNTIYF. CDR3 DNA sequence: TGTGCCAGCAGCTTAGGTCAGGGGGCTGGAAACACCATATATTTT.

The V call is TRBV19, the J call TRBJ1-2; D is ambiguous. This CDR3 is 13 amino acids long. The ends were cut back, 3 bases at V and 5 bases at J, with 10 bases in the middle. Germline loops: CDR1 LNHDA, CDR2 SQIVND (reference sequence). The CDR3 DNA follows: TGTGCCAGTAGTATTGTCCTTCGGTATGGCTACACCTTC. Translated, it gives CASSIVLRYGYTF.

The chain couples TRBV30 to TRBJ2-3; 7 bases align to TRBD2. Germline assignment: CDR1 GTSNPN and CDR2 SVGIG (reference sequence). The CDR3 consists of 12 residues. V was clipped by 5 bases and J by 6 bases; unmatched bases: 5. CDR3 loop: CAWAGETDTQYF. The DNA for the CDR3 is TGTGCCTGGGCGGGAGAGACGGATACGCAGTATTTT.

This clone appeared once. CDR3 amino acids: CASGHTGGGYTF. CDR3 sequence (DNA): TGTGCCAGCGGACATACAGGGGGAGGCTACACCTTC. This chain links TRBV5-6 with TRBJ1-2, with 8 bases that match TRBD1. Per germline, CDR1 SGHDT and CDR2 YYEEEE. The CDR3 sequence is 12 residues long. After removal of 7 bases from V and 8 bases from J, the junction contained 7 bases not matched to a gene.

The J gene is TRBJ2-7, the V gene TRBV6-5; 9 bases align to TRBD1. Germline CDR1 and CDR2: MNHEY and SVGAGI. V lost 7 bases, J lost 3 bases, and 7 bases stayed unmatched. The CDR3 is made up of 14 amino acids. CDR3 DNA: TGTGCCAGCACCCAAACAGGGGGCGACTACGAGCAGTACTTC. Residues: CASTQTGGDYEQYF.

The chain couples TRBV7-9 to TRBJ1-1; D possibly corresponds to TRBD1 (5 bases). The CDR3 is made up of 16 amino acids. The germline CDR1 and CDR2 sequences are SEHNR and FQNEAQ (reference sequence). V was clipped by 5 bases and J by 0 bases, with 16 bases between them. The CDR3 loop is CASSPAGQILNTEAFF. The CDR3 DNA reads TGTGCCAGCAGCCCGGCGGGGCAAATACTGAACACTGAAGCTTTCTTT.

The CDR3, as DNA: TGCGCCAGCAGCTTGGCGGCCAGCGTAACCGGGGCCAACGTCCTGACTTTC. This encodes CASSLAASVTGANVLTF. This chain joins TRBV5-1 and TRBJ2-6; no reliable D call. V gave up 0 bases and J gave up 4 bases, with 14 bases separating them. The CDR3 loop spans 17 amino acids. The germline V gene encodes CDR1 SGHRS and CDR2 YFSETQ.

The chain has TRBV4-2 and TRBJ1-2; a weak D match, TRBD1 (5 bases). Trimming stripped 2 bases from V and 7 bases from J, with 11 bases between. Germline V lookup: CDR1 LGHNA, CDR2 YNFKEQ. This CDR3 region has 13 residues. In nucleotides, the CDR3 is TGTGCCAGCAGCCAACCTCCGGGGGTTGGCTACACCTTC. It encodes CASSQPPGVGYTF.

DNA for the CDR3: TGTGCCAGCAGTTTAGAGCGGGGTTTCTACAATGAGCAGTTCTTC. This encodes CASSLERGFYNEQFF. This rearrangement joins TRBV27 to TRBJ2-1, with TRBD2 matching 7 bases. CDR1 MNHEY and CDR2 SMNVEV come from the germline V gene (reference sequence). The junction had 4 bases not matched to a gene; V was cut back by 2 bases and J by 3 bases. The CDR3 has 15 residues.

About this clone: The junction shows a germline mismatch at one end, possibly a read error. The J gene is TRBJ2-7, the V gene TRBV7-7; TRBD1 matches 9 bases. Germline CDR1 reads SSHAT; CDR2 reads FNYEAQ (reference sequence). The CDR3 consists of 15 residues. This CDR3 is CASSLGTGPTYEQYF. CDR3 sequence (DNA): TGTGCTAGCAGCTTAGGGACAGGGCCAACCTACGAGCAGTACTTC.

V is TRBV27 and J is TRBJ1-4, with D possibly TRBD1 on 5 matching bases. Germline V gene sequence: CDR1 MNHEY, CDR2 SMNVEV (reference sequence). Trimming took 4 bases from V and 3 from J, leaving 9 bases between them. The CDR3 has 14 amino acids. The CDR3 DNA reads as TGTGCCAGCAGTTCAAGACAGCCTAATGAAAAACTGTTTTTT. It is translated as CASSSRQPNEKLFF.

The rearrangement links TRBV6-5 to TRBJ2-4, with D perhaps TRBD2 (6 bases). Trimming shortened V by 5 bases and J by 9 bases, and 14 bases separated the two germline ends. The CDR3 is 13 amino acids. The germline gives CDR1 MNHEY, CDR2 SVGAGI. CDR3 sequence: CASSGGAEGIQYF. The CDR3 DNA sequence: TGTGCCAGCAGTGGAGGGGCGGAGGGCATTCAGTACTTC.

V usage is TRBV11-2 and J usage is TRBJ2-7; no reliable D call. Germline CDR1 and CDR2: SGHAT and FQNNGV. V was clipped by 1 base and J by 6 bases, with 10 bases between them. This CDR3 has 13 residues. In DNA, the CDR3 is TGTGCCAGCAGCTTAGTGGAGTCACCCGAGCAGTACTTC. The encoded protein is CASSLVESPEQYF.

The chain links TRBV27 to TRBJ2-7; no firm D call. Trimming pared 2 bases from V and 0 bases from J, leaving 11 bases between. Germline lookup yields CDR1 MNHEY and CDR2 SMNVEV (reference sequence). The CDR3 spans 15 residues. For the CDR3, the DNA is TGTGCCAGCAGTTTAATTACCTCGAGCTCCTACGAGCAGTACTTC. Translation gives CASSLITSSSYEQYF.

This clone is classed as large. This chain connects TRBV4-1 to TRBJ2-2; 7 bases map to TRBD1. Germline CDR1 and CDR2: MGHRA and YSYEKL. This CDR3 comprises 15 residues. V was pared by 3 bases and J by 5 bases, with 6 bases of the junction left unmatched. The CDR3 DNA sequence: TGCGCCAGCAGCCAGCCCGACAGGGTTACCGGGGAGCTGTTTTTT. This gives the protein CASSQPDRVTGELFF.

The chain carries TRBV4-3 and TRBJ2-7, with D possibly TRBD2 on 5 matching bases. This CDR3 has 14 residues. V gave up 2 bases and J gave up 6 bases, with 14 bases separating them. Germline loops: CDR1 LGHNA, CDR2 YSLEER. Here the CDR3 DNA reads TGCGCCAGCAGCCAAACGGTCGGGGTCGGCGAGCAGTACTTC. It is translated as CASSQTVGVGEQYF.

Within the sample, this clone is medium-sized (0.01 to 0.1%). The chain carries TRBV4-3 and TRBJ2-7; TRBD2 aligns across 9 bases. The CDR3 spans 15 residues. The V and J ends lost 2 bases and 1 base, in that order; junction bases with no gene match: 3. Germline V gene sequence: CDR1 LGHNA, CDR2 YSLEER. The CDR3: CASSQRLAESYEQYF. CDR3 nucleotides: TGCGCCAGCAGCCAACGACTAGCGGAGTCCTACGAGCAGTACTTC.

The chain couples TRBV28 to TRBJ2-1; 10 bases map to TRBD2. The CDR3 sequence is 15 residues long. CDR1 MDHEN and CDR2 SYDVKM come from the germline V gene. V shed 5 bases and J 5 bases; nucleotides not matched to a gene: 6. DNA for the CDR3: TGTGCCAGCAGTCCAAGACTAGCGGGTCACAATGAGCAGTTCTTC. Its translation: CASSPRLAGHNEQFF.

This rearrangement joins TRBV20-1 to TRBJ1-2; TRBD1 might be the D (5 bases). CDR3 length equals 11 residues. The V and J ends lost 6 bases and 6 bases respectively, with 11 bases between them. Germline V gene sequence: CDR1 DFQATT, CDR2 SNEGSKA (reference sequence). In nucleotides, the CDR3 is TGCAGTGCGGTCCCAGGGCATGGCTACACCTTC. Residues: CSAVPGHGYTF.

V usage is TRBV18 and J usage is TRBJ2-5, with 7 positions matching TRBD2. The germline gives CDR1 KGHSH, CDR2 LQKENI. The V gene end was trimmed by 2 bases and the J gene end by 5 bases; junction bases not matched to a gene: 8. The CDR3 spans 15 residues. The CDR3 coding sequence is TGTGCCAGCTCACCAACTTCGGGGGGAGAGGAGACCCAGTACTTC. The encoded protein is CASSPTSGGEETQYF.

The rearrangement uses TRBV6-1 and TRBJ1-2, with D possibly TRBD1 on 6 matching bases. The CDR3 covers 14 residues. The germline V gene encodes CDR1 MNHNS and CDR2 SASEGT. V gave up 1 base and J gave up 6 bases, with 12 bases separating them. The CDR3 protein is CASSEGTEGHGYTF. CDR3 DNA: TGTGCCAGCAGTGAAGGGACAGAAGGTCATGGCTACACCTTC.

V usage is TRBV27 and J usage is TRBJ2-3; a possible D gene is TRBD2 (6 bases). Germline values: CDR1 MNHEY, CDR2 SMNVEV (reference sequence). This CDR3 is 15 amino acids long. The V end was cut by 5 bases, the J end by 3 bases, with 15 bases between. The CDR3 DNA reads as TGTGCCAGCAGTCTCCTTGTGGCGGGGACAGATACGCAGTATTTT. Translating gives CASSLLVAGTDTQYF.

The CDR3 DNA reads as TGTGCCAGCAGTTACTCGGGCGGGGGGGGAAACATTCAGTACTTC. Its protein is CASSYSGGGGNIQYF. The gene calls are TRBV6-5 and TRBJ2-4; 9 nucleotides match TRBD2. The CDR3 length is 15 residues. Germline CDR1 is MNHEY and CDR2 is SVGAGI. After removal of 0 bases from V and 6 bases from J, the junction contained 3 bases not matched to a gene.

The rearrangement uses TRBV4-2 and TRBJ2-3, with 8 bases fitting TRBD2. CDR1 is LGHNA and CDR2 is YNFKEQ in the germline V gene. The CDR3 consists of 16 residues. The V segment lost 1 base and the J segment 2 bases; nucleotides outside the gene matches: 5. The CDR3 loop is CASSQVGGGSTDTQYF. The CDR3, as DNA: TGTGCCAGCAGCCAAGTTGGCGGGGGGTCCACAGATACGCAGTATTTT.

This chain links TRBV28 with TRBJ1-4; TRBD1 agrees at 10 bases. The CDR3 contains 14 residues. The junction had 3 bases not matched to a gene; V was cut back by 5 bases and J by 6 bases. Germline V gene lookup returns CDR1 MDHEN and CDR2 SYDVKM. The chain's CDR3 is CASSPGTGDEKLFF. CDR3 sequence (DNA): TGTGCCAGCAGTCCCGGGACAGGGGATGAAAAACTGTTTTTT.